This T cell receptor (beta chain) was identified in a study of response to subunit inactivated influenza vaccine. Each CDR3 protein is one row after TCRdb ran MiXCR on the RT-PCR reads. Of hundreds of thousands of distinct CDR3 sequences in the sample, about 11% were seen once. The germline CDR1 and CDR2 sequences are LGHNA and YNFKEQ. Germline trimming cut 0 bases from V and 2 bases from J; bases unmatched to any gene: 7. CDR3 length: 17 residues. This same sample was also taken into another study, of T cells expressing NK-cell markers. In that study: Scientists made TCR beta cDNA using 5'RACE template switching with UMIs.

Sample: PBMCs from blood, taken on the day of vaccination. This sequence joins TRBV4-2 and TRBJ1-2, with 9 bases matching TRBD1. This TCR was recovered from a man in his fifties or sixties who received an inactivated influenza vaccine. CDR3 protein: CASSQDLNRGRNYGYTF. CDR3 nucleotide sequence: TGTGCCAGCAGCCAAGATTTAAACAGGGGGCGAAACTATGGCTACACCTTC.